A single sample is the source of the 5 T cell receptor beta chains below, sequenced in a study of T cell responses to AZD1222 COVID-19 vaccine. Libraries were prepared by immunoSEQ multiplex PCR; TCRdb keeps only in-frame clonotypes and omits some of them. Altogether tens of thousands of clones are present, roughly 89% being singletons, with the ten largest covering about 5.9%. This material consisted of peripheral blood, taken 28 days after the second AZD1222 dose. These receptors all come from an adult who received the AZD1222 COVID-19 vaccine.

This chain links TRBV15 with TRBJ1-1; D is unresolved. CDR3 length: 14 residues. The V end was cut by 0 bases, the J end by 1 base, with 6 bases between. Germline-derived CDR1 and CDR2 are LNHNV and YYDKDF (reference sequence). CDR3: CATSRDQENTEAFF. Written as DNA, the CDR3 is TGTGCCACCAGCAGAGATCAGGAGAACACTGAAGCTTTCTTT.

V and J are TRBV10-1 and TRBJ1-1; 7 bases line up with TRBD1. Germline loops: CDR1 WNHNN, CDR2 SYGVQD (reference sequence). V lost 5 bases and J lost 8; bases outside the gene matches: 8. The CDR3 length is 13 residues. DNA for the CDR3: TGCGCCAGCAGTCCAGGACAGGTCTCCGAAGCTTTCTTT. This gives the protein CASSPGQVSEAFF.

V usage is TRBV5-6 and J usage is TRBJ2-7; 7 nucleotides agree with TRBD1. Germline CDR1 reads SGHDT; CDR2 reads YYEEEE. The length of the CDR3 is 14 residues. V shed 4 bases, J shed 3 bases, and the junction held 7 bases outside the gene matches. The CDR3 here is CASSLGTAFYEQYF. In nucleotides, the CDR3 is TGTGCCAGCAGCCTAGGGACAGCTTTCTACGAGCAGTACTTC.

This chain connects TRBV21-1 to TRBJ1-1; TRBD1 reflects the table's D call only, with no check against the DNA. TRBV21-1 is shown as a pseudogene. This CDR3 is built from 15 residues. This CDR3 reads CASSKDRDPNTEAFF. The CDR3 DNA is TGTGCCAGCAGCAAGGACAGGGACCCGAACACTGAAGCTTTCTTT.

The chain combines TRBV6-2 or TRBV6-3 with TRBJ2-3; 11 bases are a match to TRBD2. V lost 2 bases, J lost 3 bases, and 4 bases stayed unmatched. The CDR3 extends over 16 amino acids. Germline V gene data show CDR1 as MNHEY and CDR2 as SVGEGT. The CDR3 DNA follows: TGTGCCAGCAGTTACCGTAGCGGGAGGGTAACAGATACGCAGTATTTT. Residues: CASSYRSGRVTDTQYF.